This T cell receptor (beta chain) was retrieved from a study of cytomegalovirus exposure and HLA in healthy donors. General study points: Near-uniform donor sequencing depth was presumed by presence/absence analyses. An analysis done earlier found most TCR beta V segments productive about 87% or about 30% of the time.

Use of 60 Vbeta and 13 Jbeta primers characterized the PCR. Repertoires were generated with immunoSEQ multiplex PCR, while TCRdb's copy carries only in-frame clones and drops some. The sample lists 200,000 to 300,000 clones, approximately 84% seen once, with about 2% in the top ten. All the people who gave samples were healthy bone marrow donors. Trimming took 6 bases from V and 4 from J; bases not matched to a gene: 23. Germline assignment: CDR1 SQVTM and CDR2 ANQGSEA. The CDR3 totals 20 residues. With respect to this clone: No antigen is known for it.

The receptor comes from a woman in her thirties or forties in good health and CMV-seropositive. Sequences were obtained from PBMCs. J is TRBJ2-2 and V is TRBV29-1; TRBD1 matches 10 bases. The CDR3 region is CSVSKRTGGPGGLTTGELFF. In DNA, the CDR3 is TGCAGCGTGTCGAAACGGACAGGGGGACCCGGGGGCCTCACCACCGGGGAGCTGTTTTTT.